This is a list of T cell receptor beta chains from one sample in a study of regulatory T cells in long-lasting Graves disease. TCRdb re-analysed the multiplex PCR reads in MiXCR, keeping a single row per CDR3 protein. The data show hundreds of thousands of distinct CDR3 sequences, with 20% seen just once and 6.5% to 8% held by the top ten. Sample: peripheral blood mononuclear cells (PBMCs), taken when the disease was refractory, from a patient treated with antithyroid drugs. These receptors were collected from a female donor with Graves disease. CDR3s include the opening cysteine and the closing phenylalanine or tryptophan. D genes are given only for firm matches.

-	TRBV5-1	TRBJ2-1	CASSLETDYNEQFF
-	TRBV5-1	TRBJ1-2	CASSLGTENYGYTF
-	TRBV28	TRBJ1-1	CASSLSGKVNTEAFF
TRBD1	TRBV28	TRBJ1-2	CASRPPNLSGTALFDYGYTF
-	TRBV6-1	TRBJ2-7	CASSTWTGTRPYEQYF
-	TRBV28	TRBJ1-1	CASSILDGGGTEAFF
TRBD1	TRBV6-1	TRBJ2-5	CASSTDRGSRWKETQYF
-	TRBV20-1	TRBJ2-5	CSARVGFGQYF
-	TRBV5-5	TRBJ2-7	CASSSTDRYEQYF
-	TRBV28	TRBJ1-1	CASSQQNTEAFF
TRBD2	TRBV20-1	TRBJ2-7	CSARKSGASYEQYF
-	TRBV24-1	TRBJ2-2	CATNLGGELFF
TRBD1	TRBV29-1	TRBJ1-2	CSVGGQAAYGYTF
-	TRBV15	TRBJ2-5	CATSRVRETQYF
-	TRBV12-3/TRBV12-4	TRBJ1-5	CASSFNRVEQPQHF
-	TRBV3-1	TRBJ1-1	CASGTGRGAGTEAFF
TRBD1	TRBV9	TRBJ1-2	CASSAQPYWTGTDYGYTF
TRBD2	TRBV7-2	TRBJ2-7	CASSLWLSSGSEQYF
-	TRBV9	TRBJ1-2	CASSPSEGNFYTF
-	TRBV19	TRBJ2-2	CASSPPRTRGLNTGELFF
-	TRBV29-1	TRBJ2-1	CSVDLIGDEQFF
-	TRBV12-3/TRBV12-4	TRBJ2-6	CASSPGTWETESSGANVLTF
-	TRBV13	TRBJ2-7	CASSLRVHEQYF
-	TRBV7-8	TRBJ1-1	CASSLERQRNTEAFF
-	TRBV7-9	TRBJ1-1	CASSLGQGSLAEAFF
-	TRBV7-9	TRBJ2-7	CASVWGDSYEQYF
-	TRBV20-1	TRBJ1-2	CSARERQAGGYTF
-	TRBV7-6	TRBJ2-7	CASSQWGTVGSYEQYF
TRBD1	TRBV28	TRBJ2-7	CATMDRGLRSEQYF
-	TRBV20-1	TRBJ2-7	CSARDWRRTSYEQYF
TRBD2	TRBV11-2	TRBJ2-7	CASSRRLADSYEQYF
TRBD2	TRBV7-6	TRBJ2-7	CASSPRTSGSGEQYF
-	TRBV5-1	TRBJ1-2	CASSLDGINYGYTF
TRBD2	TRBV19	TRBJ2-7	CASSAASGSSYEQYF
-	TRBV27	TRBJ1-1	CASSLITGNTEAFF
TRBD1	TRBV6-1	TRBJ1-4	CASSPGTGGDEELFF
-	TRBV2	TRBJ2-5	CASARLYRDEETQYF
-	TRBV9	TRBJ2-2	CASSTGGGTGELFF
-	TRBV6-1	TRBJ2-5	CASSTGTETQYF
-	TRBV12-3/TRBV12-4	TRBJ1-6	CASSTSGRNSPLHF
-	TRBV3-1	TRBJ2-5	CASSQQRKVQGTQYF
TRBD2	TRBV28	TRBJ2-5	CASSASGLTTQYF
-	TRBV27	TRBJ2-4	CASSLAGPGNIQYF
-	TRBV7-3	TRBJ2-2	CASSTAGGTGELFF
TRBD2	TRBV12-3/TRBV12-4	TRBJ2-7	CASSLGATSGRFSYEQYF
-	TRBV7-9	TRBJ2-5	CASSLISRGATQYF
-	TRBV7-2	TRBJ2-7	CASSPGGASRRYF
TRBD1	TRBV28	TRBJ1-1	CASRPQGAMNTEAFF
-	TRBV7-6	TRBJ2-7	CASSLRDTNYEQYF
-	TRBV13	TRBJ2-4	CASSFNRIQYF
TRBD2	TRBV6-2/TRBV6-3	TRBJ2-7	CASSYRLAGVREQYF
-	TRBV7-9	TRBJ1-2	CASSLAGTEYSYTF
-	TRBV2	TRBJ1-4	CASSDGGTLTPRNEKLFF
TRBD2	TRBV9	TRBJ2-7	CASSVTAGGRDEQYF
TRBD1	TRBV2	TRBJ1-1	CASSGTGGRAFF
-	TRBV7-6	TRBJ2-7	CASSLGQEGDEQYF
-	TRBV28	TRBJ1-4	CASTGSTNEKLFF